These 12 T cell receptor beta chains share one sample of origin, sequenced in a study of cytomegalovirus exposure and HLA in healthy donors. TCRdb's copy holds only in-frame clones and misses some; the assay was immunoSEQ multiplex PCR. The data contain about 180,000 clones, 85% of them singletons. Sequencing was done on a sample of PBMCs. The receptors were sampled from a man aged 18 to 35 in good health and CMV-seropositive.

This chain joins TRBV7-9 and TRBJ2-1; 8 bases are shared with TRBD1. Trimming took 4 bases from V and 8 from J; bases not matched to a gene: 4. CDR1 is SEHNR, CDR2 FQNEAQ, per germline (reference sequence). This CDR3 region has 13 residues. Written as DNA, the CDR3 is TGTGCCAGCAGCTCCACAGGGGGAGATGAGCAGTTCTTC. Translated, it gives CASSSTGGDEQFF.

This clone was observed a single time. The chain employs TRBV30 and TRBJ2-2, with 7 bases lining up with TRBD2. After removal of 1 base from V and 4 bases from J, the junction contained 0 bases not matched to a gene. The CDR3 runs 13 residues. Germline CDR1 GTSNPN, CDR2 SVGIG (reference sequence). CDR3 sequence reads: CAWSGLATGELFF. The CDR3 DNA reads TGTGCCTGGAGTGGACTAGCCACCGGGGAGCTGTTTTTT.

The V gene is TRBV5-1, the J gene TRBJ2-2; 7 bases map to TRBD1. Germline V lookup: CDR1 SGHRS, CDR2 YFSETQ. J lost 7 bases, V lost 1 base, and 10 bases had no gene match. CDR3 length: 16 amino acids. Here the CDR3 DNA reads TGCGCCAGCAGCTTGCGGGCGGACAGGAAGGGCGGGGAGCTGTTTTTT. Its translation is CASSLRADRKGGELFF.

The rearrangement joins TRBV28 to TRBJ1-4, with D perhaps TRBD1 (6 bases). Trimming took 1 base from V and 12 from J, leaving 9 bases between them. The CDR3 runs 12 residues. The germline gives CDR1 MDHEN, CDR2 SYDVKM. The CDR3 spells CASSLSGVELFF. CDR3 coding DNA: TGTGCCAGCAGTTTATCAGGGGTGGAACTGTTTTTT.

The rearrangement links TRBV2 to TRBJ1-2; the D gene is possibly TRBD1 (5 bases). Looked up from germline, CDR1 is SNHLY and CDR2 is FYNNEI. The CDR3 runs 13 residues. Trimming took 7 bases from V and 6 from J, leaving 15 bases between them. This CDR3 is CASNVQGADGYTF. CDR3 DNA: TGTGCCAGCAATGTCCAAGGGGCGGATGGCTACACCTTC.

The chain has TRBV18 and TRBJ2-5, with D perhaps matching TRBD2 (5 bases). Germline CDR1 KGHSH, CDR2 LQKENI. The CDR3 loop spans 12 amino acids. V lost 3 bases and J 5 bases, leaving 7 bases between the germline ends. As DNA, the CDR3 is TGTGCCAGCTCACCGTGGGAGGAGACCCAGTACTTC. This codes for CASSPWEETQYF. The variable domain in full, with the rest retrieved from reference TRBV18 and TRBJ2-5, is NAGVMQNPRHLVRRRGQEARLRCSPMKGHSHVYWYRQLPEEGLKFMVYLQKENIIDESGMPKERFSAEFPKEGPSILRIQQVVRGDSAAYFCASSPWEETQYFGPGTRLLVL.

V and J are TRBV13 and TRBJ2-1; possible D gene TRBD1, 5 bases. Trimming pared 5 bases from V and 4 bases from J, leaving 15 bases between. Germline V lookup: CDR1 PRHDT, CDR2 FYEKMQ (reference sequence). CDR3 size: 15 residues. CDR3 sequence: CASSARFDSYNEQFF. The DNA for the CDR3 is TGTGCCAGCAGCGCACGTTTCGACAGTTACAATGAGCAGTTCTTC. Filled out from reference TRBV13 and TRBJ2-1, the complete variable domain reads AAGVIQSPRHLIKEKRETATLKCYPIPRHDTVYWYQQGPGQDPQFLISFYEKMQSDKGSIPDRFSAQQFSDYHSELNMSSLELGDSALYFCASSARFDSYNEQFFGPGTRLTVL.

This sequence joins TRBV27 and TRBJ2-5; D is possibly TRBD1 (5 bases). The CDR3 is 13 amino acids. Germline V gene lookup returns CDR1 MNHEY and CDR2 SMNVEV (reference sequence). Trimming stripped 3 bases from V and 5 bases from J, with 10 bases between. The CDR3 reads CASSLGRGETQYF. The CDR3 region has the DNA TGTGCCAGCAGTTTGGGTAGGGGTGAGACCCAGTACTTC.

This clone has just one count. V and J are TRBV7-6 and TRBJ2-1; a possible D gene is TRBD2 (6 bases). From germline, CDR1 is SGHVS and CDR2 FNYEAQ. With 3 bases removed from V and 7 bases from J, the gap between germline ends came to 16 bases. The CDR3 sequence is 15 residues long. CDR3 DNA sequence: TGTGCCAGCAGCTTGGCCGGGAGTCCCTTGAATGAGCAGTTCTTC. Translation: CASSLAGSPLNEQFF. Using reference TRBV7-6 and TRBJ2-1 for the parts outside the CDR3, the full variable domain is GAGVSQSPRYKVTKRGQDVALRCDPISGHVSLYWYRQALGQGPEFLTYFNYEAQQDKSGLPNDRFSAERPEGSISTLTIQRTEQRDSAMYRCASSLAGSPLNEQFFGPGTRLTVL.

The rearrangement joins TRBV9 to TRBJ2-1, with TRBD2 identical over 7 bases. The germline gives CDR1 SGDLS, CDR2 YYNGEE. The CDR3 runs to 15 residues. J gave up 5 bases and V 0 bases, and 5 bases lay outside the gene matches. The CDR3 loop is CASSVGGGTHNEQFF. CDR3 nucleotide sequence: TGTGCCAGCAGCGTAGGGGGGGGGACCCACAATGAGCAGTTCTTC.

This chain uses TRBV28 with TRBJ1-6; 8 bases are shared with TRBD1. There are 15 residues in the CDR3. Germline V lookup: CDR1 MDHEN, CDR2 SYDVKM. Germline trimming cut 4 bases from V and 9 bases from J; bases unmatched to any gene: 8. The CDR3 reads CASSSQGVGISPLHF. As DNA, the CDR3 is TGTGCCAGCAGTTCACAGGGGGTGGGGATTTCACCCCTCCACTTT. The full variable domain, its missing parts supplied by reference TRBV28 and TRBJ1-6, is DVKVTQSSRYLVKRTGEKVFLECVQDMDHENMFWYRQDPGLGLRLIYFSYDVKMKEKGDIPEGYSVSREKKERFSLILESASTNQTSMYLCASSSQGVGISPLHFGNGTRLTVT.

The chain uses TRBV28 and TRBJ1-4; D unclear. CDR1 MDHEN and CDR2 SYDVKM come from the germline V gene. CDR3 length equals 16 residues. V shed 4 bases and J shed 8 bases, with 20 bases lying between them. CDR3 region: CASSSAGGAWEEKLFF. The DNA of the CDR3 is TGTGCCAGCAGTTCCGCCGGAGGTGCTTGGGAGGAAAAACTGTTTTTT.